This T cell receptor (beta chain) is drawn from a study of blood T cells in healthy people across ages. The overall study: Per two T cells, template switching captured roughly one barcoded beta molecule.

The study isolated at least 6.5 million PBMCs from each sample. Each sample yielded at least 6 micrograms of PBMC total RNA. Germline V gene sequence: CDR1 KGHDR, CDR2 SFDVKD. The CDR3 consists of 15 residues. V shed 2 bases and J 7 bases; nucleotides not matched to a gene: 7. A second about 7 to 12 cycle PCR used barcoded and J-beta primers. From the 5' RACE reads, TCRdb called clonotypes with MiXCR, one entry per CDR3 protein. The data hold some 710,000 distinct CDR3 sequences, with less than 60% observed a single time. The sample taken for sequencing was blood. This sequence joins TRBV24-1 and TRBJ2-1, with 7 nucleotides matching TRBD2. The receptor's source is a man older than 75 in good health. The CDR3 DNA reads as TGTGCCACCAGTGATTGGCGAGCGGGAAAGAATGAGCAGTTCTTC. Translated: CATSDWRAGKNEQFF.